The 30 T cell receptor beta chains listed next were all sequenced from one sample in a study of blood T cell repertoires in COVID-19. Generated by immunoSEQ multiplex PCR, the TCRdb table keeps only in-frame clones and is missing some. The sample yields approximately 45,000 clones, around 80% seen once. Sequencing was done on a sample of peripheral blood. Every receptor here comes from a woman older than 75 with acute or convalescent COVID-19.

The chain recombines TRBV19 with TRBJ2-7; 11 bases are shared with TRBD1. J lost 3 bases, V lost 1 base, and 2 bases had no gene match. The CDR3 length is 15 residues. The germline V gene has CDR1 LNHDA and CDR2 SQIVND (reference sequence). This chain's CDR3 is CASSIGDRGNYEQYF. CDR3 nucleotide sequence: TGTGCCAGTAGTATAGGGGACAGGGGGAACTACGAGCAGTACTTC.

This chain uses TRBV6-5 with TRBJ1-2, with D perhaps TRBD1 (6 bases). V lost 5 bases to trimming and J lost 2 bases, with 15 bases between them. The germline CDR1 and CDR2 sequences are MNHEY and SVGAGI. The CDR3 covers 15 residues. CDR3 in DNA: TGTGCCAGCAGTCGCCCCGGTACAGGGAACTATGGCTACACCTTC. Its translation: CASSRPGTGNYGYTF.

This chain's CDR3 is CASSYGTGVNQPQHF. DNA for the CDR3: TGTGCCAGCAGTTACGGGACAGGGGTTAATCAGCCCCAGCATTTT. The chain joins TRBV6-6 to TRBJ1-5; TRBD1 matches 10 bases. The CDR3 has 15 residues. Germline CDR1 is MNHNY and CDR2 is SVGAGI (reference sequence). Trimming took 2 bases from V and 4 from J; bases not matched to a gene: 2.

The table lists this clone with a few counts. The CDR3 reads CASSITSGGETQYF. The CDR3, as DNA: TGTGCCAGCAGCATTACTAGCGGGGGAGAGACCCAGTACTTC. The chain recombines TRBV13 with TRBJ2-5; TRBD2 agrees at 11 bases. CDR3 length: 14 residues. CDR1 is PRHDT, CDR2 FYEKMQ, per germline (reference sequence). J gave up 4 bases and V 5 bases, and 3 bases lay outside the gene matches. Supplemented by reference TRBV13 and TRBJ2-5, the full variable domain reads AAGVIQSPRHLIKEKRETATLKCYPIPRHDTVYWYQQGPGQDPQFLISFYEKMQSDKGSIPDRFSAQQFSDYHSELNMSSLELGDSALYFCASSITSGGETQYFGPGTRLLVL.

This clone appeared once. V usage is TRBV5-6 and J usage is TRBJ2-1; possible D gene TRBD2, 5 bases. Trimming left V 2 bases short and J 4 bases short, with 16 bases between. The CDR3 has 16 residues. In germline, CDR1 is SGHDT, CDR2 YYEEEE. The CDR3 sequence is CASSLQRYYPYNEQFF. As DNA, the CDR3 is TGTGCCAGCAGCTTACAGCGGTATTACCCGTACAATGAGCAGTTCTTC. Complete variable domain (other parts from reference TRBV5-6 and TRBJ2-1): DAGVTQSPTHLIKTRGQQVTLRCSPKSGHDTVSWYQQALGQGPQFIFQYYEEEERQRGNFPDRFSGHQFPNYSSELNVNALLLGDSALYLCASSLQRYYPYNEQFFGPGTRLTVL.

The rearrangement joins TRBV5-6 to TRBJ1-6; D is undetermined. The CDR3 is made up of 14 amino acids. Germline V gives CDR1 SGHDT, CDR2 YYEEEE. Trimming took 1 base from V and 10 from J, leaving 12 bases between them. The CDR3 DNA is TGTGCCAGCAGCTTGTATTCAGGTAGATCACCCCTCCACTTT. This sequence encodes CASSLYSGRSPLHF.

The chain couples TRBV30 to TRBJ2-1; D is undetermined. The CDR3 extends over 11 amino acids. CDR1 and CDR2 (germline): GTSNPN, SVGIG (reference sequence). Trimming took 6 bases from V and 0 from J, leaving 3 bases between them. CDR3 region: CACHSYNEQFF. CDR3 in DNA: TGTGCCTGCCACTCCTACAATGAGCAGTTCTTC.

The chain recombines TRBV19 with TRBJ1-2; 8 bases align to TRBD1. Germline trimming cut 2 bases from V and 4 bases from J; bases unmatched to any gene: 0. The CDR3 spans 13 residues. CDR1 LNHDA and CDR2 SQIVND come from the germline V gene (reference sequence). The CDR3 reads CASSITGGYGYTF. CDR3 DNA sequence: TGTGCCAGTAGTATAACAGGGGGCTATGGCTACACCTTC.

The V and J genes are TRBV30 and TRBJ1-2; possible D gene TRBD1, 5 bases. Germline CDR1 is GTSNPN and CDR2 is SVGIG (reference sequence). The CDR3 sequence is 14 residues long. Deletions cut 3 bases from V and 2 bases from J, with 13 bases between. CDR3: CAWRGQGANYGYTF. The CDR3 nucleotides read TGTGCCTGGAGGGGGCAGGGCGCAAACTATGGCTACACCTTC.

The rearrangement uses TRBV19 and TRBJ2-3; D may be TRBD2 (7 bases). Germline CDR1 reads LNHDA; CDR2 reads SQIVND (reference sequence). Trimming removed 4 bases from V and 6 bases from J, with 20 bases in between. This CDR3 region has 16 residues. DNA for the CDR3: TGTGCCAGTAGTACCATCCGAACGGGGGGCCCCGATACGCAGTATTTT. Translated, it gives CASSTIRTGGPDTQYF.

The chain couples TRBV3-1 (or the pseudogene TRBV3-2) to TRBJ2-7; D perhaps matches TRBD1 (6 bases). Per the germline V gene, CDR1 is LGHDT and CDR2 is YNNKEL (reference sequence). V lost 0 bases to trimming and J lost 4 bases, with 16 bases between them. This CDR3 comprises 16 residues. The DNA of the CDR3 is TGTGCCAGCAGCCAAGATCGGGCCAGGGGCAGGTACGAGCAGTACTTC. Protein product: CASSQDRARGRYEQYF.

This chain links TRBV6-2 or TRBV6-3 with TRBJ1-1; 8 bases are shared with TRBD1. After removal of 5 bases from V and 3 bases from J, the junction contained 11 bases not matched to a gene. Looked up from germline, CDR1 is MNHEY and CDR2 is SVGEGT. This CDR3 is 16 amino acids long. CDR3 DNA: TGTGCCAGCAGTCAAAATGACAGGGGCTCGGACACTGAAGCTTTCTTT. This translates into CASSQNDRGSDTEAFF.

CDR3 region: CASSERRQGALYGYTF. The CDR3 coding sequence is TGTGCCAGCAGTGAACGACGACAGGGGGCGCTTTATGGCTACACCTTC. The chain carries TRBV6-1 and TRBJ1-2; 10 positions match TRBD1. In germline, CDR1 is MNHNS, CDR2 SASEGT. The junction had 8 bases not matched to a gene; V was cut back by 2 bases and J by 5 bases. This CDR3 has 16 residues.

The chain carries TRBV11-2 and TRBJ2-2; 9 bases align to TRBD2. V dropped 3 bases and J dropped 1; count of bases not matched to a gene: 3. The CDR3 is made up of 16 amino acids. In germline, CDR1 is SGHAT, CDR2 FQNNGV. The DNA for the CDR3 is TGTGCCAGCAGCTTGGGAGCGGGGGGGAACACCGGGGAGCTGTTTTTT. Translating gives CASSLGAGGNTGELFF.

This clone was detected once. V usage is TRBV30 and J usage is TRBJ1-2; a possible D gene is TRBD1 (6 bases). This CDR3 comprises 15 residues. Germline V gene sequence: CDR1 GTSNPN, CDR2 SVGIG (reference sequence). Trimming removed 0 bases at V and 8 bases at J, with 19 bases between. The CDR3 protein is CAWSVTSGGFGGYTF. CDR3 DNA: TGTGCCTGGAGTGTTACTTCGGGGGGCTTCGGCGGCTACACCTTC.

The CDR3 loop reads CASSSLAGGFNEQFF. The CDR3 coding sequence is TGTGCCAGCAGCAGTCTAGCGGGGGGGTTTAATGAGCAGTTCTTC. The chain is built from TRBV7-3 and TRBJ2-1, with 12 positions matching TRBD2. This CDR3 comprises 15 residues. The J segment lost 7 bases and the V segment lost 5 bases, leaving 6 bases of the junction unmatched. In germline, CDR1 is SGHTA, CDR2 FQGTGA.

The gene calls are TRBV5-1 and TRBJ1-5; perhaps TRBD1 as D (6 bases). V dropped 6 bases and J dropped 2 bases, with 12 bases sitting between them. This CDR3 has 14 residues. Germline loops: CDR1 SGHRS, CDR2 YFSETQ. This chain's CDR3 is CASTLTGRNQPQHF. The CDR3 DNA reads as TGCGCCAGCACCCTGACAGGACGCAATCAGCCCCAGCATTTT.

This clone was observed a single time. The V and J genes are TRBV9 and TRBJ2-5, with TRBD2 identical over 8 bases. Germline V lookup: CDR1 SGDLS, CDR2 YYNGEE. The junction had 9 bases not matched to a gene; V was cut back by 4 bases and J by 1 base. The CDR3 spans 16 residues. DNA for the CDR3: TGTGCCAGCAGCCCACTCGGCGGGAGGCCCCAAGAGACCCAGTACTTC. Its protein product is CASSPLGGRPQETQYF.

This clone was seen just once. One junction end disagrees with the germline gene, perhaps due to a read error. The V gene is TRBV7-7, the J gene TRBJ2-5; D is perhaps TRBD1 (5 bases). CDR1 and CDR2 from the germline V gene are SSHAT and FNYEAQ (reference sequence). This CDR3 comprises 15 residues. CDR3 bases: TGTGCTAGCAGCTTAGCTCCCAGGGCGGCGGAGACCCAGTACTTC. It specifies CASSLAPRAAETQYF.

This rearrangement joins TRBV29-1 to TRBJ2-3; 7 nucleotides align to TRBD1. Germline loops: CDR1 SQVTM, CDR2 ANQGSEA. The CDR3 is made up of 13 amino acids. V trimming: 4 bases; J trimming: 8 bases; junction bases outside the gene matches: 9. CDR3 sequence reads: CSVGTGAPSTQYF. The DNA for the CDR3 is TGCAGCGTTGGAACAGGGGCCCCCTCTACGCAGTATTTT.

Within the sample, this clone is medium-sized. The CDR3 spells CASSPGQEYEQYF. The CDR3 DNA sequence: TGTGCCAGCAGCCCGGGACAGGAGTACGAGCAGTACTTC. The chain recombines TRBV9 with TRBJ2-7; 8 bases line up with TRBD1. Unmatched junction bases numbered 4, after V lost 4 bases and J lost 4 bases. Germline V gene data show CDR1 as SGDLS and CDR2 as YYNGEE. This CDR3 has 13 amino acids.

The chain links TRBV6-5 to TRBJ2-3; 10 positions match TRBD2. CDR1 MNHEY and CDR2 SVGAGI come from the germline V gene. This CDR3 contains 15 residues. J was trimmed by 3 bases and V by 6 bases; bases with no gene match: 6. The CDR3 DNA sequence: TGTGCCAGCAGGAGCCTAGCGGGGGTTACAGATACGCAGTATTTT. It translates to CASRSLAGVTDTQYF.

By share of the sample, this clone is medium-sized. This chain links TRBV4-2 with TRBJ1-5; 7 nucleotides line up with TRBD1. Per germline, CDR1 LGHNA and CDR2 YNFKEQ. The CDR3 totals 15 residues. V shed 3 bases, J shed 5 bases, and the junction held 7 bases outside the gene matches. Here the CDR3 reads CASSQIQGMHQPQHF. CDR3 sequence (DNA): TGTGCCAGCAGCCAGATACAGGGGATGCATCAGCCCCAGCATTTT.

The CDR3 reads CASSWGQLYSGNTIYF. In nucleotides, the CDR3 is TGTGCCAGCAGTTGGGGACAGCTATACTCTGGAAACACCATATATTTT. The gene calls are TRBV28 and TRBJ1-3; TRBD1 matches at 7 bases. V was clipped by 4 bases and J by 0 bases; unmatched bases: 6. The germline CDR1 and CDR2 sequences are MDHEN and SYDVKM. This CDR3 contains 16 residues.

This clone was found once. The rearrangement joins TRBV6-5 to TRBJ1-1; the match to TRBD1 covers 9 bases. With 4 bases clipped from V and 5 bases from J, the junction kept 5 bases outside the gene matches. The germline V gene has CDR1 MNHEY and CDR2 SVGAGI. The CDR3 runs to 14 residues. This CDR3 is CASSFTGGKTEAFF. The CDR3 coding sequence is TGTGCCAGCAGTTTCACAGGGGGCAAGACTGAAGCTTTCTTT.

The chain uses TRBV3-1 (or the pseudogene TRBV3-2) and TRBJ2-4, with a possible D match to TRBD1 (5 bases). The CDR3 has 14 amino acids. The germline CDR1 and CDR2 sequences are LGHDT and YNNKEL (reference sequence). The germline V and J ends were trimmed by 2 bases and 0 bases, with 5 bases remaining between them. The CDR3 loop is CASSQRGAKNIQYF. As DNA, the CDR3 is TGTGCCAGCAGCCAAAGGGGAGCCAAAAACATTCAGTACTTC.

The chain uses TRBV11-1 and TRBJ1-1; 7 bases line up with TRBD1. V lost 4 bases and J lost 4; bases outside the gene matches: 12. Per the germline V gene, CDR1 is SGHAT and CDR2 is FQDESV (reference sequence). The CDR3 consists of 16 residues. CDR3 nucleotides: TGTGCCAGCAGCTCCGGAAGGACAGGAGGGGTCACTGAAGCTTTCTTT. This sequence encodes CASSSGRTGGVTEAFF.

The rearrangement joins TRBV2 to TRBJ1-6; possible D gene TRBD1, 5 bases. The germline V gene has CDR1 SNHLY and CDR2 FYNNEI. Deletions cut 11 bases from V and 7 bases from J, with 21 bases between. The CDR3 runs to 15 residues. CDR3 residues: CAGGGSTKINSPLHF. CDR3 nucleotide sequence: TGTGCCGGGGGGGGTTCCACAAAGATCAATTCACCCCTCCACTTT.

The rearrangement uses TRBV6-5 and TRBJ2-5; TRBD2 is a possible D gene (5 bases). This CDR3 has 13 residues. Trimming cost V 7 bases and J 5 bases, with 14 bases left between them. CDR1 MNHEY and CDR2 SVGAGI come from the germline V gene. CDR3 coding DNA: TGTGCCAGCACGAGGGATAGGAAGGAGACCCAGTACTTC. This encodes CASTRDRKETQYF.

The gene calls are TRBV30 and TRBJ2-3, with TRBD2 identical over 8 bases. Germline loops: CDR1 GTSNPN, CDR2 SVGIG (reference sequence). Trimming removed 3 bases from V and 2 bases from J; junction bases left unmatched: 10. The CDR3 runs to 16 residues. The CDR3 bases are TGTGCCTGGAGCAAAGGGGCGGGGGGCTACACAGATACGCAGTATTTT. Protein: CAWSKGAGGYTDTQYF.